The rows below give T cell receptor beta chains drawn from one sample of a study of blood T cell repertoires in COVID-19. Assay used: immunoSEQ multiplex PCR; TCRdb lists only in-frame clones, some missing. In the table there are some 240,000 clones, over 80% of which are singletons. The material sequenced was peripheral blood. The receptors stem from a woman aged 65 to 85 with COVID-19, enrolled during active disease. CDR3s include the opening cysteine and the closing phenylalanine or tryptophan. A D gene is named only where the DNA matches it firmly. Only some rows state a clone size, as once, few, many or a class for expanded clones.

>NA|NA|TRBV29-1|TRBJ2-3
TGCAGCGTTTTGGTCCCAGTGCTCGCAGATACGCAGTATTTT
CSVLVPVLADTQYF
>TRBD1|NA|TRBV4-1|TRBJ1-1
TGCGCCAGCAGCCGACGCCGGGACAGGGGACACCCGAACACTGAAGCTTTCTTT
CASSRRRDRGHPNTEAFF
>NA|NA|TRBV9|TRBJ1-3
TGTGCCAGCAGCCAACAGTCAAACTCTGGAAACACCATATATTTT
CASSQQSNSGNTIYF
>TRBD2|NA|TRBV11-2|TRBJ2-2
TGTGCCAGCAGCTCGCCGGGACTAGCGGGAAAAAACACCGGGGAGCTGTTTTTT
CASSSPGLAGKNTGELFF
>TRBD2|NA|TRBV7-3|TRBJ2-1
TGTGCCAGCAGCCGAGGACTAGCGGGAATCCATGAGCAGTTCTTC
CASSRGLAGIHEQFF
>NA|few|TRBV12-3/TRBV12-4|TRBJ1-2
TGTGCCAGCAGTTTAGCCAGGGGCCATGGCTACACCTTC
CASSLARGHGYTF
>NA|NA|TRBV3-1/TRBV3-2|TRBJ2-1
TGTGCCAGCAGCCAAGGTACTAGCCCAGAGCAGTTCTTC
CASSQGTSPEQFF
>NA|NA|TRBV21-1|TRBJ2-7
TGTGCCAGCAGCCCGCGAGGGACTAGCGGGAGAACAGCATACGAGCAGTACTTC
CASSPRGTSGRTAYEQYF
>NA|NA|TRBV7-2|TRBJ2-5
TGTGCCAGCAGCCGGGACTTCCAAGAGACCCAGTACTTC
CASSRDFQETQYF
>TRBD2|NA|TRBV5-1|TRBJ2-5
TGCGCCAGCAGCTCATCTCGAGCGGGATGGGAGACCCAGTACTTC
CASSSSRAGWETQYF
>TRBD1|NA|TRBV19|TRBJ2-1
TGTGCCAGTGTAGGACAGGACAATGAAGGGCAGTTCTTC
CASVGQDNEGQFF
>TRBD2|NA|TRBV7-2|TRBJ2-2
TGTGCCAGCAGCCCTGGCCTAGCGGCCGGGGAGCTGTTTTTT
CASSPGLAAGELFF
>NA|NA|TRBV29-1|TRBJ2-1
TGCAGCGTTGAAAACCCTGCACGGAGCTCCTACAATGAGCAGTTCTTC
CSVENPARSSYNEQFF
>NA|NA|TRBV4-1|TRBJ2-7
TGCGCCAGCAGCCAAGATCAAGGGGCAAACTACGAGCAGTACTTC
CASSQDQGANYEQYF
>NA|NA|TRBV5-4|TRBJ1-6
TGTGCCAGCAGCCTGGACAGATCAAATTCACCCCTCCACTTT
CASSLDRSNSPLHF
>TRBD1|NA|TRBV20-1|TRBJ1-4
TGCAGTGCTAGTAGGGACAGGGCCAATGAAAAACTGTTTTTT
CSASRDRANEKLFF
>TRBD1|few|TRBV5-4|TRBJ1-3
TGTGCCAGCAGCACCCGGGACAGGGTAGGAAACACCATATATTTT
CASSTRDRVGNTIYF
>NA|NA|TRBV18|TRBJ2-3
TGTGCCAGCTCACCAGTCTCAGGGAGGGGACACACAGATACGCAGTATTTT
CASSPVSGRGHTDTQYF
>TRBD2|NA|TRBV24-1|TRBJ2-3
TGTGCCACCAGTCTGGCGGGAGTGGCAGATACGCAGTATTTT
CATSLAGVADTQYF
>NA|NA|TRBV2|TRBJ2-5
TGTGCCAGCAATCGTGCGGGGAGGGAGACCCAGTACTTC
CASNRAGRETQYF
>NA|NA|TRBV7-2|TRBJ2-7
TGTGCCAGCAGCTTAGCAGGGGTAGGCTCCTACGAGCAGTACTTC
CASSLAGVGSYEQYF
>NA|NA|TRBV7-6|TRBJ2-1
TGTGCCAGCAGCCCCAAATGGGACTTCTCCTACAATGAGCAGTTCTTC
CASSPKWDFSYNEQFF
>TRBD1|NA|TRBV24-1|TRBJ1-2
TGTGCCACCAGTGAACCAGGGGGCGCCTATGGCTACACCTTC
CATSEPGGAYGYTF
>NA|NA|TRBV5-6|TRBJ1-5
TGTGCCAGCAGCTTCATGGGACAAATTAATCAGCCCCAGCATTTT
CASSFMGQINQPQHF
>TRBD2|NA|TRBV3-1/TRBV3-2|TRBJ2-7
TGTGCCAGCAGCCCAAGCGGGACTAGCGGGAGGTTAGGCGAGCAGTACTTC
CASSPSGTSGRLGEQYF
>NA|NA|TRBV7-2|TRBJ1-5
TGTGCCAGCCACGCGGGGAGGGTGGGGGTAAATGATCAGCCCCAGCATTTT
CASHAGRVGVNDQPQHF
>NA|NA|TRBV6-6|TRBJ1-5
TGTGCCAGCAGCCCCGCGAAGGGCGGGAATCAGCCCCAGCATTTT
CASSPAKGGNQPQHF
>NA|NA|TRBV4-1|TRBJ2-5
TGCGCCAGCAGCCGGTTTACGCGAGAGACCCAGTACTTC
CASSRFTRETQYF
>NA|NA|TRBV3-1/TRBV3-2|TRBJ1-5
TGTGCCAGCAGCCACCGAGCCGGGACATTGAGCAATCAGCCCCAGCATTTT
CASSHRAGTLSNQPQHF
>NA|NA|TRBV28|TRBJ2-7
TGTGCCAGCAGTTTTCACTACGAGCAGTACTTC
CASSFHYEQYF
>NA|once|TRBV10-3|TRBJ2-7
TGTGCCATCAGTACCGGACAGCCGTACGAGCAGTACTTC
CAISTGQPYEQYF
>NA|once|TRBV19|TRBJ1-3
TGTGCCAGTAGTACGGACAGCGGAAACACCATATATTTT
CASSTDSGNTIYF
>TRBD1|few|TRBV19|TRBJ1-5
TGTGCCAGTAGTATAGACAGGGGGTCGTTGTTCCAGCCCCAGCATTTT
CASSIDRGSLFQPQHF
>TRBD2|NA|TRBV25-1|TRBJ2-7
TGTGCCAGCAGTGAAGATCGGACTAGCGCGGGGACTGAGCAGTACTTC
CASSEDRTSAGTEQYF
>NA|NA|TRBV7-2|TRBJ1-3
TGTGCCAGCAGCTTAAACAGGGCCCCCATATATTTT
CASSLNRAPIYF
>NA|NA|TRBV27|TRBJ2-7
TGTGCCAGCAGTCCCCAGGGGTCCTACGAGCAGTACTTC
CASSPQGSYEQYF
>NA|NA|TRBV9|TRBJ1-4
TGTGCCAGCAGCGCGGGGTTGACGGCGGCTAATGAAAAACTGTTTTTT
CASSAGLTAANEKLFF
>TRBD1|NA|TRBV30|TRBJ1-2
TGTGCCTGGATGCCCCCCGACAGGGCCAGGAGGGGCTACACCTTC
CAWMPPDRARRGYTF
>TRBD2|NA|TRBV4-1|TRBJ2-7
TGCGCCAGCAGCCAACAAGGACTAGCGGTGGAGGGGCAGTACTTC
CASSQQGLAVEGQYF
>NA|NA|TRBV7-2|TRBJ1-2
TGTGCCAGCAGCTTAGGGACTCTTGGCTACACCTTC
CASSLGTLGYTF
>NA|NA|TRBV24-1|TRBJ2-7
TGTGCCACCCCGACAGCATCCTACGAGCAGTACTTC
CATPTASYEQYF
>NA|NA|TRBV7-9|TRBJ2-7
TGTGCCAGCAGCTTGAGCTCCTACGAGCAGTACTTC
CASSLSSYEQYF
>NA|NA|TRBV5-8|TRBJ2-1
TGTGCCAGCAGCTTGTATTACTCCTACAATGAGCAGTTCTTC
CASSLYYSYNEQFF
>NA|once|TRBV2|TRBJ1-2
TGTGCCAGCAACTTGAGGGCCGGGAATGACGGCTACACCTTC
CASNLRAGNDGYTF
>NA|few|TRBV6-5|TRBJ2-1
TGTGCCAGCAGACCTCACACTAGCCTCAATGAGCAGTTCTTC
CASRPHTSLNEQFF
>NA|NA|TRBV27|TRBJ1-3
TGTGCCAGCAGTCTAAGCGGGACGGGGAATGGAAACACCATATATTTT
CASSLSGTGNGNTIYF
>TRBD2|NA|TRBV29-1|TRBJ2-2
TGCAGCGTTGAATTTTCCCCCCTCGGGGGGATCGACACCGGGGAGCTGTTTTTT
CSVEFSPLGGIDTGELFF
>NA|once|TRBV27|TRBJ2-2
TGTGCCAGCACACACACTGCCGGACTCTGGGCCGGGGAGCTGTTTTTT
CASTHTAGLWAGELFF
>TRBD2|NA|TRBV5-4|TRBJ2-5
TGTGCCAGCAGCTTGGCCGGAGGTCTAGCGGGTTTGTTTCCCCAGTACTTC
CASSLAGGLAGLFPQYF
>NA|NA|TRBV7-9|TRBJ1-2
TGTGCCAGCAGCTTTCTGGGGGCAAGTGCCCAGGGAAATGGCTACACCTTC
CASSFLGASAQGNGYTF